The clone carrying this TCR beta chain has just a few counts. The antigen remains unidentified. It may be a read error: a sequence one base away is much more abundant. The CDR3 is 13 residues long. The germline V and J ends were trimmed by 5 bases and 5 bases, with 12 bases remaining between them. The V gene's germline CDR1 is SNHLY and CDR2 FYNNEI. These data come from a study of T cells in Graves' hyperthyroidism and ophthalmopathy. General observations from the study: Most clonotypes that expanded in the thyroid above 0.001 also showed up in blood.

RNA transcripts served as the template for amplifying TCR beta CDR3 regions. HTBI primers were the set used in a first-round RT-PCR of the TCR CDR3. TCRdb recomputed calls from the multiplex PCR reads with MiXCR, one row per CDR3 protein. The table has about 200,000 distinct CDR3 sequences, about a sixth seen once. Graves' hyperthyroidism was deemed stable given no ophthalmopathy progression within 18 months. Thyroid ultrasound and orbital computed tomography, with clinical symptoms and serum thyroxine and TRAb, informed diagnoses. Fresh 10 ml peripheral blood yielded PBMCs. The sequence was obtained from a middle-aged man with Graves' hyperthyroidism. The chain is built from TRBV2 and TRBJ2-5; the D is unclear. Material: blood. CDR3 amino acids: CASSQPVKETQYF. CDR3 sequence (DNA): TGTGCCAGCAGTCAACCGGTTAAGGAGACCCAGTACTTC.